This T cell receptor beta chain was sequenced in a study of blood T cell repertoires in COVID-19. Background on the study: PBMCs, B-cell-depleted T cells, or T cells were the source of the cDNA or gDNA that made up the material.

Data came from immunoSEQ multiplex PCR; TCRdb stores just in-frame clones and leaves some out. The sample records hundreds of thousands of clones, 86% being singletons. The source of this sequence is a woman aged 70 to 79 with COVID-19, enrolled during active disease. Sequencing was performed on peripheral blood.

The CDR3 DNA is TGTGCCAGCAGCCACACTTTAGGACAGGGAGGTAACTATGGCTACACCTTC. As protein: CASSHTLGQGGNYGYTF. The chain links TRBV4-2 to TRBJ1-2; 8 nucleotides align to TRBD1. The ends lost 3 bases at V and 1 base at J; junction bases unmatched: 10. Germline CDR1 reads LGHNA; CDR2 reads YNFKEQ. CDR3 size: 17 residues.